One and the same sample provided the 27 T cell receptor beta chains below, sequenced in a study of control samples from healthy donors and cancer patients. Sequencing used immunoSEQ multiplex PCR; TCRdb keeps in-frame clones, though not all of them. The table shows tens of thousands of clones, with approximately 94% occurring only once. Sequences were obtained from blood. The source is a man in his fifties or sixties in good health.

V is TRBV11-2 and J is TRBJ2-7, with D possibly being TRBD1 (6 bases). V dropped 6 bases and J dropped 0 bases, with 12 bases sitting between them. There are 14 residues in the CDR3. In germline, CDR1 is SGHAT, CDR2 FQNNGV. DNA of the CDR3: TGTGCCAGCAGATGGGACATGAGCTCCTACGAGCAGTACTTC. Translated, it gives CASRWDMSSYEQYF.

This clone is a singleton in its sample. V and J are TRBV7-9 and TRBJ1-2; D is ambiguous. The CDR3 consists of 13 residues. Trimming took off 3 bases at V and 1 base at J, with 6 bases between the two ends. Germline CDR1 and CDR2: SEHNR and FQNEAQ (reference sequence). CDR3 sequence (DNA): TGTGCCAGCAGCTTTTCCGATAACTATGGCTACACCTTC. Translating it yields CASSFSDNYGYTF.

This chain uses TRBV27 with TRBJ2-7, with 12 bases lining up with TRBD1. The CDR3 is 15 amino acids. Germline V CDR1 and CDR2: MNHEY, SMNVEV (reference sequence). Trimming at V came to 6 bases and at J to 4 bases, leaving 7 bases not matched to a gene. The CDR3 loop reads CASSPGTGGFYEQYF. CDR3 bases: TGTGCCAGCAGCCCCGGGACAGGGGGCTTTTACGAGCAGTACTTC.

This chain links TRBV10-3 with TRBJ2-5; D might be TRBD2 (5 bases). This CDR3 contains 12 residues. Germline CDR1 reads ENHRY; CDR2 reads SYGVKD. The germline V and J ends were trimmed by 4 bases and 5 bases, with 8 bases remaining between them. In DNA, the CDR3 is TGTGCCATCAGTGGTGTAGCGGAGACCCAGTACTTC. Translated: CAISGVAETQYF.

The chain is built from TRBV21-1 and TRBJ2-5; the table calls TRBD2, which could not be checked here. TRBV21-1 is marked as a pseudogene. This CDR3 comprises 12 residues. The CDR3, as DNA: TGTGCCAGCAGCAAAGGTTCGGAGACCCAGTACTTC. Translated, it gives CASSKGSETQYF.

V is TRBV7-3 and J is TRBJ2-3; D perhaps matches TRBD2 (6 bases). The ends were cut back, 11 bases at V and 2 bases at J, with 17 bases in the middle. Germline CDR1 SGHTA, CDR2 FQGTGA. This CDR3 has 14 residues. The CDR3 DNA follows: TGTGCCGACTCGCGGGGACCACTCACAGATACGCAGTATTTT. It is translated as CADSRGPLTDTQYF.

The chain has TRBV15 and TRBJ2-5; 12 nucleotides align to TRBD2. Germline V gene sequence: CDR1 LNHNV, CDR2 YYDKDF (reference sequence). CDR3 length equals 17 residues. J gave up 5 bases and V 3 bases, and 10 bases lay outside the gene matches. The CDR3 DNA reads TGTGCCACCAGCAGTCGCAGGCTAGCGGGAGGGGGGGAGACCCAGTACTTC. This codes for CATSSRRLAGGGETQYF.

This rearrangement joins TRBV28 to TRBJ1-1, with 9 bases fitting TRBD1. Losses at the gene ends were 5 bases for V and 11 bases for J; bases not matched to a gene: 3. Germline loops: CDR1 MDHEN, CDR2 SYDVKM. The CDR3 is made up of 11 amino acids. The CDR3 reads CASSRQGGAFF. The CDR3, as DNA: TGTGCCAGCAGTAGACAGGGGGGGGCTTTCTTT.

This clone was detected only once. At one of its ends the junction is not consistent with the germline gene, which may arise from a read error. This chain connects TRBV10-3 to TRBJ2-3; D uncertain. CDR1 and CDR2 (germline): ENHRY, SYGVKD. The CDR3 sequence is 13 residues long. CDR3 residues: CAIGIPGTDTQYF. Written as DNA, the CDR3 is TGTGCCATCGGAATACCGGGCACTGATACGCAGTATTTT.

The chain uses TRBV7-2 and TRBJ2-1, with 7 bases fitting TRBD2. Germline lookup yields CDR1 SGHTA and CDR2 FQGNSA. CDR3 length: 15 residues. The ends lost 3 bases at V and 0 bases at J; junction bases unmatched: 2. The chain's CDR3 is CASSFGRSSYNEQFF. CDR3 coding DNA: TGTGCCAGCAGCTTCGGGAGGAGCTCCTACAATGAGCAGTTCTTC.

The V call is TRBV27, the J call TRBJ2-7, with D maybe TRBD2 (6 bases). The CDR3 runs 16 residues. Trimming removed 2 bases from V and 1 base from J, with 15 bases in between. CDR1 is MNHEY and CDR2 is SMNVEV in the germline V gene (reference sequence). The CDR3 DNA follows: TGTGCCAGCAGTTTACGGGAGTCGACGGGTTCCTACGAGCAGTACTTC. Translated, it gives CASSLRESTGSYEQYF.

The genes are TRBV27 and TRBJ1-1; 10 nucleotides match TRBD1. CDR1 MNHEY and CDR2 SMNVEV come from the germline V gene (reference sequence). V lost 2 bases, J lost 11 bases, and 11 bases stayed unmatched. The CDR3 has 15 residues. Here the CDR3 reads CASSLGGQGVSGAFF. CDR3 coding DNA: TGTGCCAGCAGTTTAGGCGGACAGGGGGTAAGTGGGGCTTTCTTT.

V gene TRBV24-1 combines with J gene TRBJ2-3, with TRBD1 identical over 8 bases. CDR3 length: 16 amino acids. Trimming removed 3 bases from V and 4 bases from J; junction bases left unmatched: 8. The germline gives CDR1 KGHDR, CDR2 SFDVKD. The CDR3 sequence: CATSDAGGVDSDTQYF. As DNA, the CDR3 is TGTGCCACCAGTGATGCAGGGGGCGTCGATTCAGATACGCAGTATTTT.

This chain connects TRBV9 to TRBJ1-6; 8 bases are a match to TRBD1. The CDR3 spans 15 residues. Unmatched junction bases numbered 10, after V lost 4 bases and J lost 10 bases. CDR1 SGDLS and CDR2 YYNGEE come from the germline V gene. The CDR3 here is CASSPRTGSDSPLHF. The CDR3 DNA reads as TGTGCCAGCAGCCCCAGGACAGGGAGTGACTCACCCCTCCACTTT.

The chain employs TRBV18 and TRBJ1-3; D unresolved. Germline loops: CDR1 KGHSH, CDR2 LQKENI. Trimming pared 3 bases from V and 0 bases from J, leaving 9 bases between. The length of the CDR3 is 15 residues. The CDR3 sequence is CASSPWRNSGNTIYF. The CDR3 region has the DNA TGTGCCAGCTCACCGTGGCGGAACTCTGGAAACACCATATATTTT.

V usage is TRBV19 and J usage is TRBJ2-3, with 7 bases identical to TRBD1. Unmatched junction bases numbered 13, after V lost 5 bases and J lost 2 bases. The germline gives CDR1 LNHDA, CDR2 SQIVND (reference sequence). The CDR3 runs 17 residues. As DNA, the CDR3 is TGTGCCAGTAGTGTCGGGGTTGGGACAGCACTCACAGATACGCAGTATTTT. Its translation is CASSVGVGTALTDTQYF. Full variable domain (remainder filled in from reference TRBV19 and TRBJ2-3): DGGITQSPKYLFRKEGQNVTLSCEQNLNHDAMYWYRQDPGQGLRLIYYSQIVNDFQKGDIAEGYSVSREKKESFPLTVTSAQKNPTAFYLCASSVGVGTALTDTQYFGPGTRLTVL.

V is TRBV30 and J is TRBJ2-7; TRBD1 matches 9 bases. Germline CDR1 reads GTSNPN; CDR2 reads SVGIG (reference sequence). The length of the CDR3 is 12 residues. Germline trimming cut 7 bases from V and 8 bases from J; bases unmatched to any gene: 9. The CDR3 sequence: CALWDRDSQQYF. Written as DNA, the CDR3 is TGTGCCTTATGGGACAGGGATTCCCAGCAGTACTTC.

The chain carries TRBV19 and TRBJ1-6; D ambiguous. The CDR3 consists of 13 residues. Per the germline V gene, CDR1 is LNHDA and CDR2 is SQIVND (reference sequence). Trimming stripped 3 bases from V and 8 bases from J, with 8 bases between. The DNA of the CDR3 is TGTGCCAGTAGTATTGACTCCGATTCACCCCTCCACTTT. This codes for CASSIDSDSPLHF. The whole variable domain, filled in from reference TRBV19 and TRBJ1-6, reads DGGITQSPKYLFRKEGQNVTLSCEQNLNHDAMYWYRQDPGQGLRLIYYSQIVNDFQKGDIAEGYSVSREKKESFPLTVTSAQKNPTAFYLCASSIDSDSPLHFGNGTRLTVT.

The V and J genes are TRBV13 and TRBJ1-3, with D possibly being TRBD1 (5 bases). This CDR3 has 14 amino acids. Germline V gives CDR1 PRHDT, CDR2 FYEKMQ (reference sequence). The ends were cut back, 3 bases at V and 1 base at J, with 7 bases in the middle. The CDR3 coding sequence is TGTGCCAGCAGCTTTCGGACATCTGGAAACACCATATATTTT. Protein: CASSFRTSGNTIYF.

The chain links TRBV7-9 to TRBJ2-3; D is uncertain. The V gene lost 2 bases and the J gene lost 9 bases, with 12 bases spanning the gap. The germline gives CDR1 SEHNR, CDR2 FQNEAQ (reference sequence). CDR3 length: 13 residues. The CDR3: CASSLNTKPTQYF. For the CDR3, the DNA is TGTGCCAGCAGCTTAAATACCAAACCGACGCAGTATTTT.

The table lists this clone with a few counts. V and J are TRBV20-1 and TRBJ1-2; D remains ambiguous. The CDR3 loop spans 11 amino acids. Germline V gives CDR1 DFQATT, CDR2 SNEGSKA (reference sequence). In DNA, the CDR3 is TGCAGCGTGGACGGGAACTATGGCTACACCTTC. Amino acid sequence: CSVDGNYGYTF.

The chain carries TRBV6-5 and TRBJ1-5; D is ambiguous. The CDR3 is 14 residues long. Germline V gives CDR1 MNHEY, CDR2 SVGAGI. V gave up 6 bases and J gave up 2 bases, with 11 bases separating them. CDR3 coding DNA: TGTGCCAGCAGCCCAACCTGGGGCAATCAGCCCCAGCATTTT. The encoded protein is CASSPTWGNQPQHF.

V gene TRBV15 combines with J gene TRBJ1-4, with D maybe TRBD1 (6 bases). Germline CDR1 is LNHNV and CDR2 is YYDKDF (reference sequence). The CDR3 spans 13 residues. Trimming removed 0 bases from V and 12 bases from J, with 11 bases in between. CDR3 loop: CATSRDDRTELFF. DNA of the CDR3: TGTGCCACCAGCAGAGACGATAGGACAGAACTGTTTTTT. Drawing the rest from reference TRBV15 and TRBJ1-4, the complete variable domain is DAMVIQNPRYQVTQFGKPVTLSCSQTLNHNVMYWYQQKSSQAPKLLFHYYDKDFNNEADTPDNFQSRRPNTSFCFLDIRSPGLGDTAMYLCATSRDDRTELFFGSGTQLSVL.

This clone was detected only once. The chain combines TRBV29-1 with TRBJ1-4, with TRBD1 matching over 8 bases. The germline V gene has CDR1 SQVTM and CDR2 ANQGSEA. The CDR3 is 13 amino acids. The J segment lost 5 bases and the V segment lost 5 bases, leaving 4 bases of the junction unmatched. CDR3 bases: TGCAGCGTTACGGACAGGGACAATGAAAAACTGTTTTTT. It encodes CSVTDRDNEKLFF.

CDR3 nucleotides: TGCGCCAGCACCAGAGCGGGAGGGCCCTCTCACGAGCAGTACTTC. Amino acid sequence: CASTRAGGPSHEQYF. V and J are TRBV5-1 and TRBJ2-7; TRBD2 matches at 10 bases. Germline trimming cut 6 bases from V and 5 bases from J; bases unmatched to any gene: 11. The CDR3 loop spans 15 amino acids. Germline V gives CDR1 SGHRS, CDR2 YFSETQ.

This clone came up once. The chain joins TRBV18 to TRBJ1-1, with TRBD1 matching 8 bases. CDR1 and CDR2 (germline): KGHSH, LQKENI. The length of the CDR3 is 11 residues. J was trimmed by 10 bases and V by 3 bases; bases with no gene match: 1. The CDR3 protein is CASSPGQGAFF. The CDR3 DNA sequence: TGTGCCAGCTCACCTGGACAGGGAGCTTTCTTT. The full variable domain, completed using reference TRBV18 and TRBJ1-1, is NAGVMQNPRHLVRRRGQEARLRCSPMKGHSHVYWYRQLPEEGLKFMVYLQKENIIDESGMPKERFSAEFPKEGPSILRIQQVVRGDSAAYFCASSPGQGAFFGQGTRLTVV.

The genes are TRBV2 and TRBJ2-2; D is unresolved. The germline CDR1 and CDR2 sequences are SNHLY and FYNNEI. The CDR3 consists of 13 residues. The V and J ends lost 6 bases and 4 bases respectively, with 9 bases between them. The CDR3 DNA is TGTGCCAGCAGCGAGGAGAGCACCGGGGAGCTGTTTTTT. As protein: CASSEESTGELFF. Full variable domain (missing parts from reference TRBV2 and TRBJ2-2): EPEVTQTPSHQVTQMGQEVILRCVPISNHLYFYWYRQILGQKVEFLVSFYNNEISEKSEIFDDQFSVERPDGSNFTLKIRSTKLEDSAMYFCASSEESTGELFFGEGSRLTVL.